This T cell receptor (beta chain) was captured by sequencing in a study of beta chain features in type 1 diabetes. Study-level findings and limits: Among type 1 diabetes patients, VDJ junctions had fewer insertions and more deletions. For patients and controls alike, PCR might favor shorter templates to the same degree.

The germline V gene encodes CDR1 SGHNT and CDR2 YYREEE (reference sequence). The CDR3 sequence is 15 residues long. V lost 0 bases, J lost 2 bases, and 10 bases lay in between. cDNA synthesis used the whole RNA isolate, giving expressed TCRB sequences. Measured with immunoSEQ multiplex PCR; TCRdb has only the in-frame clones, and not every one. The table includes fewer than 900,000 clones, 15% to 20% detected once. This clone came up a few times. Its antigen is as yet unknown. This TCR came from a woman aged 18-35 years in good health. The sample consisted of naive CD4+ T cells from blood. The chain has TRBV5-4 and TRBJ2-3; no firm D call. The CDR3 is CASSLGVSYTDTQYF. The CDR3 DNA is TGTGCCAGCAGCTTGGGGGTCTCATACACAGATACGCAGTATTTT. The whole variable domain, filled in from reference TRBV5-4 and TRBJ2-3, reads ETGVTQSPTHLIKTRGQQVTLRCSSQSGHNTVSWYQQALGQGPQFIFQYYREEENGRGNFPPRFSGLQFPNYSSELNVNALELDDSALYLCASSLGVSYTDTQYFGPGTRLTVL.